These 8 T cell receptor beta chains were all obtained from the same sample, sequenced in a study of CD8+ T cells in alopecia areata. Reverse transcribed after extraction, RNA yielded cDNA as the sequencing template. Sequenced by immunoSEQ multiplex PCR; TCRdb stores in-frame clones only, minus some. The sample lists under 200,000 clones; about 60% were seen once. Regarding treatment: oral pan-JAK inhibitor, 5-10 mg twice daily. This specimen was CD4+ T cells sorted from blood, taken at week 24, from a patient treated with tofacitinib. Receptor source: a human donor with alopecia areata.

The chain combines TRBV30 with TRBJ2-1; TRBD1 matches 8 bases. The germline gives CDR1 GTSNPN, CDR2 SVGIG (reference sequence). J gave up 5 bases and V 1 base, and 1 base lay outside the gene matches. The CDR3 totals 13 residues. The CDR3 is CAWSAGQDNEQFF. The CDR3 DNA follows: TGTGCCTGGAGTGCGGGACAGGACAATGAGCAGTTCTTC. Full variable domain (outside the CDR3, taken from reference TRBV30 and TRBJ2-1): SQTIHQWPATLVQPVGSPLSLECTVEGTSNPNLYWYRQAAGRGLQLLFYSVGIGQISSEVPQNLSASRPQDRQFILSSKKLLLSDSGFYLCAWSAGQDNEQFFGPGTRLTVL.

V gene TRBV7-2 combines with J gene TRBJ1-5, with TRBD1 as a possible D gene (5 bases). Germline V CDR1 and CDR2: SGHTA, FQGNSA. The CDR3 extends over 13 amino acids. V was trimmed by 5 bases and J by 4 bases, leaving 9 bases between them. CDR3 sequence reads: CASSPDRNQPQHF. The DNA of the CDR3 is TGTGCCAGCAGCCCAGACAGAAATCAGCCCCAGCATTTT.

The V and J genes are TRBV29-1 and TRBJ2-5, with TRBD1 as a possible D gene (5 bases). The CDR3 is 13 amino acids. Germline V gives CDR1 SQVTM, CDR2 ANQGSEA. The V gene lost 6 bases and the J gene lost 8 bases, with 19 bases spanning the gap. CDR3 loop: CSVQGRLLKTQYF. CDR3 nucleotides: TGCAGCGTGCAGGGAAGGCTGCTCAAAACCCAGTACTTC. The full variable domain, completed using reference TRBV29-1 and TRBJ2-5, is SAVISQKPSRDICQRGTSLTIQCQVDSQVTMMFWYRQQPGQSLTLIATANQGSEATYESGFVIDKFPISRPNLTFSTLTVSNMSPEDSSIYLCSVQGRLLKTQYFGPGTRLLVL.

This chain links TRBV7-8 with TRBJ2-3, with D tentatively TRBD2 (5 bases). Germline lookup yields CDR1 SGHVS and CDR2 FQNEAQ. The V end lost 5 bases, the J end lost 2 bases, and 14 bases lay between the germline ends. This CDR3 is 15 amino acids long. CDR3 loop: CASSTQAAVTDTQYF. The CDR3 coding sequence is TGTGCCAGCAGCACCCAGGCAGCGGTCACAGATACGCAGTATTTT.

The chain has TRBV29-1 and TRBJ2-7, with 11 bases lining up with TRBD1. In germline, CDR1 is SQVTM, CDR2 ANQGSEA. This CDR3 has 15 amino acids. V was pared by 1 base and J by 7 bases, with 9 bases of the junction left unmatched. This chain's CDR3 is CSVEGLGQGAEEQYF. The CDR3 DNA sequence: TGCAGCGTTGAAGGTCTAGGACAGGGGGCGGAAGAGCAGTACTTC.

V gene TRBV9 combines with J gene TRBJ2-5, with D possibly TRBD2 on 6 matching bases. The length of the CDR3 is 15 residues. The V end was cut by 0 bases, the J end by 2 bases, with 11 bases between. Germline CDR1 SGDLS, CDR2 YYNGEE. The CDR3 region has the DNA TGTGCCAGCAGCGTAGAGGCAGGACTACAAGAGACCCAGTACTTC. Translated, it gives CASSVEAGLQETQYF.

This rearrangement joins TRBV2 to TRBJ2-3; the D gene is possibly TRBD2 (6 bases). The CDR3 spans 12 residues. Trimming removed 6 bases from V and 8 bases from J, with 12 bases in between. Germline V gives CDR1 SNHLY, CDR2 FYNNEI. CDR3 nucleotide sequence: TGTGCCAGCAGGGCACTAGCCCTTACGCAGTATTTT. Amino acids: CASRALALTQYF.

The J gene is TRBJ1-2, the V gene TRBV6-1; D is uncertain. Trimming cost V 4 bases and J 2 bases, with 14 bases left between them. CDR3 length: 15 residues. The germline gives CDR1 MNHNS, CDR2 SASEGT. The CDR3 spells CASSGRSRANYGYTF. CDR3 sequence (DNA): TGTGCCAGCAGTGGAAGAAGCCGGGCGAACTATGGCTACACCTTC.